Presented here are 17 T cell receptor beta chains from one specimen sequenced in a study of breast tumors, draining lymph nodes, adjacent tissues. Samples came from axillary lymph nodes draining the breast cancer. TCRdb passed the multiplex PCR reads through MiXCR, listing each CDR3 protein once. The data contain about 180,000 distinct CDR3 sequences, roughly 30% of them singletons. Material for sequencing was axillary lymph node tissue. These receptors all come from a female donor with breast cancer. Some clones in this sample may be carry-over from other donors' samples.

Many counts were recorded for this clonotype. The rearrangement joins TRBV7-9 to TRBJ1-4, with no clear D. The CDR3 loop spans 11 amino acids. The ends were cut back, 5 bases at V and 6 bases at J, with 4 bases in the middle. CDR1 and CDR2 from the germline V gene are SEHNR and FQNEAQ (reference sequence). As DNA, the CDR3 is TGTGCCAGCAGCGCCTATGAAAAACTGTTTTTT. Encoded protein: CASSAYEKLFF. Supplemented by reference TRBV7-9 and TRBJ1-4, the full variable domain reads DTGVSQNPRHKITKRGQNVTFRCDPISEHNRLYWYRQTLGQGPEFLTYFQNEAQLEKSRLLSDRFSAERPKGSFSTLEIQRTEQGDSAMYLCASSAYEKLFFGSGTQLSVL.

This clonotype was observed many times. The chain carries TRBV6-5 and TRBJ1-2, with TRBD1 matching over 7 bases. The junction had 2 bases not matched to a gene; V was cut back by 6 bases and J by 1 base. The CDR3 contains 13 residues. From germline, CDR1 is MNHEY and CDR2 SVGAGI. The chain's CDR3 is CASSTGVNYGYTF. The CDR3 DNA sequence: TGTGCCAGCAGCACAGGGGTTAACTATGGCTACACCTTC.

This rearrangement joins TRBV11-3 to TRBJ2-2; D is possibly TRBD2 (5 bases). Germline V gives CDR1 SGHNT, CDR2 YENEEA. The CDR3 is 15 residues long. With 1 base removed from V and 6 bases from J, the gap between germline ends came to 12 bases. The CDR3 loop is CASSLVIEGAGELFF. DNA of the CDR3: TGTGCCAGCAGCTTAGTAATAGAGGGCGCCGGGGAGCTGTTTTTT. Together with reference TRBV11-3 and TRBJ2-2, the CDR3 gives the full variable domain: EAGVVQSPRYKIIEKKQPVAFWCNPISGHNTLYWYLQNLGQGPELLIRYENEEAVDDSQLPKDRFSAERLKGVDSTLKIQPAELGDSAVYLCASSLVIEGAGELFFGEGSRLTVL.

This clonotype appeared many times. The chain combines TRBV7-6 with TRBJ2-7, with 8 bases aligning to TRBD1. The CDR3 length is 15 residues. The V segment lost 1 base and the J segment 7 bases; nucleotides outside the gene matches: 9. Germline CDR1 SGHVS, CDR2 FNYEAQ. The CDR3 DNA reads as TGTGCCAGCAGCTTAGGAAGGCAGGGGGCTGGGGAGCAGTACTTC. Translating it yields CASSLGRQGAGEQYF.

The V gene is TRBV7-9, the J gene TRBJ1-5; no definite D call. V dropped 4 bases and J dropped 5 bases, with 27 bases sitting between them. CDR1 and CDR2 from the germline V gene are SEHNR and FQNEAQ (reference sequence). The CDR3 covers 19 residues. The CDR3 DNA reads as TGTGCCAGCAGCTCCAGCGGTTTCGGGGTCCGACGAGACCATCAGCCCCAGCATTTT. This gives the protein CASSSSGFGVRRDHQPQHF.

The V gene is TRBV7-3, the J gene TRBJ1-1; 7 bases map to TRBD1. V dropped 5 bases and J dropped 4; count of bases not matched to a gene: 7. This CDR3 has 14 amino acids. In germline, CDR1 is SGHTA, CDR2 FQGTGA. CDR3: CASSHDRASTEAFF. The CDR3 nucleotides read TGTGCCAGCAGCCATGACAGGGCAAGCACTGAAGCTTTCTTT.

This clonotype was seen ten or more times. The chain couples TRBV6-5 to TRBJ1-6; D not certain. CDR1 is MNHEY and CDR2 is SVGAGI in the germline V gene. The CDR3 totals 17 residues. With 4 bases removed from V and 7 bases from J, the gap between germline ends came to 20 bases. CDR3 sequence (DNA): TGTGCCAGCAGTTTACGTCCCCTATTTCCAAGCAATTCACCCCTCCACTTT. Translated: CASSLRPLFPSNSPLHF.

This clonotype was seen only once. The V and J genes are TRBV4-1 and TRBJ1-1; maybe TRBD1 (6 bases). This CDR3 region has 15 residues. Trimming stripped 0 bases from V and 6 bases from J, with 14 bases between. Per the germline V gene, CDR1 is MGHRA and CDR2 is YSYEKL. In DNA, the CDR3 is TGCGCCAGCAGCCAAGAGGCAAGGGGGGAGGCTGAAGCTTTCTTT. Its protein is CASSQEARGEAEAFF.

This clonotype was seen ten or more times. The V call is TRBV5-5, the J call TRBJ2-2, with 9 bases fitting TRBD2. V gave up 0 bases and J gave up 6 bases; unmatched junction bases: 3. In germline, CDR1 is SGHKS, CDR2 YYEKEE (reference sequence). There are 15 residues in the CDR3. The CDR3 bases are TGTGCCAGCAGCTTGGTTTCTAGCGGGGCCGGGGAGCTGTTTTTT. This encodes CASSLVSSGAGELFF.

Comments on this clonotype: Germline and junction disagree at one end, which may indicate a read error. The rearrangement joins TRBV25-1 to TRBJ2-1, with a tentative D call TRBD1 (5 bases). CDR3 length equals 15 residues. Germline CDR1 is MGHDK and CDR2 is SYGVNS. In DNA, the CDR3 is TGTGCCAGCAGTACTTGGACAAGCTCCTACAGTGAGCAGTTCTTC. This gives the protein CASSTWTSSYSEQFF.

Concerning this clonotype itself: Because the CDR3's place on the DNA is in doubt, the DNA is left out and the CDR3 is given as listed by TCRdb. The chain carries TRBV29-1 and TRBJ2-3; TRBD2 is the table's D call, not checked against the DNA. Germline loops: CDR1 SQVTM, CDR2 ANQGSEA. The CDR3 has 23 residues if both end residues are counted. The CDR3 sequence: CSVEGSTVLGEQFFGTSTDTQYF.

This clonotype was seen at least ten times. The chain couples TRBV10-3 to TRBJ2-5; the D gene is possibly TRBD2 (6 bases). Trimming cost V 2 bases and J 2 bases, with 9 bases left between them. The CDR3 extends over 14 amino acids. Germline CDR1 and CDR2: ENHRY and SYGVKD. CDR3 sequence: CAISERTTQETQYF. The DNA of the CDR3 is TGTGCCATCAGTGAGAGGACTACTCAAGAGACCCAGTACTTC.

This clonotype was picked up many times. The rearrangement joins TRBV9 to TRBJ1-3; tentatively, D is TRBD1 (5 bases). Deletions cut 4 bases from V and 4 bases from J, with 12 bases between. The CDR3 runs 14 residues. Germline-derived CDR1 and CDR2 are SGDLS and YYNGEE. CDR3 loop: CASSKGVSGNTIYF. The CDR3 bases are TGTGCCAGCAGCAAAGGGGTATCCGGAAACACCATATATTTT.

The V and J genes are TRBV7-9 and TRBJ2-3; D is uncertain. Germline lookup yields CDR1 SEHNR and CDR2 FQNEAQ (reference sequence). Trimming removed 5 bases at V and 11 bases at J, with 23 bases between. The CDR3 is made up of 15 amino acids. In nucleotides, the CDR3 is TGTGCCAGCAGCCTCACACGGGCCCATCGCGATGAGCAGTATTTT. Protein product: CASSLTRAHRDEQYF.

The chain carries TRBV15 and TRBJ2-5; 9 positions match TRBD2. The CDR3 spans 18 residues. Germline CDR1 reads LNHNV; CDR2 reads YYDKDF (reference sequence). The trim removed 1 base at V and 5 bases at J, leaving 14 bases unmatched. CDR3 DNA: TGTGCCACCAGCAGAGGGGGGGGGACTAGCCGGAGAGGCGAGACCCAGTACTTC. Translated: CATSRGGGTSRRGETQYF.

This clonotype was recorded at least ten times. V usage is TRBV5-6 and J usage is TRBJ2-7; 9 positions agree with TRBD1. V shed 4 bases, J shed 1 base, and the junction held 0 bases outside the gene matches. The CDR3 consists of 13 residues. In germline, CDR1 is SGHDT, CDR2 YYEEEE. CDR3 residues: CASSGQGSYEQYF. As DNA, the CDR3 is TGTGCCAGCAGCGGACAGGGGTCCTACGAGCAGTACTTC.

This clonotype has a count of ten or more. The CDR3, as DNA: TGTGCTAGTGGTTTGGTTGGGACAGGGGGTATACAGGGGGCCAACGTCCTGACTTTC. This encodes CASGLVGTGGIQGANVLTF. The chain has TRBV12-5 and TRBJ2-6; TRBD1 matches 11 bases. This CDR3 is built from 19 residues. Germline V gene lookup returns CDR1 LGHNT and CDR2 FRNRAP. The trim removed 0 bases at V and 4 bases at J, leaving 8 bases unmatched.